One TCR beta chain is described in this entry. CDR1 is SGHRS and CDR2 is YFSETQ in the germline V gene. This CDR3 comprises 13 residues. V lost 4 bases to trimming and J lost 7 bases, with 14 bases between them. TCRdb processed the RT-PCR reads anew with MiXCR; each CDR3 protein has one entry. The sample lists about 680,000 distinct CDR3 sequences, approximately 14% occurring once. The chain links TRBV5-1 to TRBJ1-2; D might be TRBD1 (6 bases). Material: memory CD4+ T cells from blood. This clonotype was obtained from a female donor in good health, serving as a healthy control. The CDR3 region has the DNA TGCGCCAGCAGCCAGGGGCCCTCCGGTGGCTACACCTTC. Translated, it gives CASSQGPSGGYTF.